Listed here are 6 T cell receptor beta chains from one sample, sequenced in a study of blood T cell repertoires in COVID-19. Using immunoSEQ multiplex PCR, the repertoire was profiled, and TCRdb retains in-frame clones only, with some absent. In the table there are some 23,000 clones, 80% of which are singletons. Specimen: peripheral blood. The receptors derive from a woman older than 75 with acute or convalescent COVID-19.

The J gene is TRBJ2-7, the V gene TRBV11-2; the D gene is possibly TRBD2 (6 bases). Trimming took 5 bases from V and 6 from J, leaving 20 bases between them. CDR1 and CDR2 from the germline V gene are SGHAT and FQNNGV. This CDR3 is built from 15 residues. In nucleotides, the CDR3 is TGTGCCAGCAGCGCGCCGGGAGCAATCAGCTCCGAGCAGTACTTC. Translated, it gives CASSAPGAISSEQYF.

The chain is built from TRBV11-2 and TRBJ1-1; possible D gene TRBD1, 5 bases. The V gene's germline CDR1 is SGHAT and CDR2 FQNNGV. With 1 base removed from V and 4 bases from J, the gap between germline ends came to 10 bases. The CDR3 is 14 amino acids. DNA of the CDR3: TGTGCCAGCAGCTTAGTGGGCAGGGCCACTGAAGCTTTCTTT. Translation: CASSLVGRATEAFF.

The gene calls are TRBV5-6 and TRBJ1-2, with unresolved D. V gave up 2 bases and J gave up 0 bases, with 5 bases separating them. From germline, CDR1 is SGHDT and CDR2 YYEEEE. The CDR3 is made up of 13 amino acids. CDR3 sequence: CASSFRSNYGYTF. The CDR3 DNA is TGTGCCAGCAGCTTCAGATCTAACTATGGCTACACCTTC.

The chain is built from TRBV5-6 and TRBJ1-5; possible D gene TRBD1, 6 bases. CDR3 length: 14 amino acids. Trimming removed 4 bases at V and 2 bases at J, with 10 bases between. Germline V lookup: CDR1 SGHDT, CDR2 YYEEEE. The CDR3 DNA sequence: TGTGCCAGCAGCCCCAGGGGACGCAATCAGCCCCAGCATTTT. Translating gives CASSPRGRNQPQHF.

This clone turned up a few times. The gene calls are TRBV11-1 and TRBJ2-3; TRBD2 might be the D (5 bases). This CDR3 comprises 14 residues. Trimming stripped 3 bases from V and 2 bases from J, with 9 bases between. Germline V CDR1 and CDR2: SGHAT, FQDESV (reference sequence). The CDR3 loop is CASSLWRATDTQYF. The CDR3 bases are TGTGCCAGCAGCTTGTGGCGGGCCACAGATACGCAGTATTTT.

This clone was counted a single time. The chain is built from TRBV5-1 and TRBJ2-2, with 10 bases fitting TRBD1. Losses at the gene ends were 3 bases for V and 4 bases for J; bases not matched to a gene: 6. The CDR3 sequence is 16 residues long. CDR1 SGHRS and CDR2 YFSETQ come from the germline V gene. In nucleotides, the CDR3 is TGCGCCAGCAGCTACTCCGGGACAGGGGTCACCGGGGAGCTGTTTTTT. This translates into CASSYSGTGVTGELFF.